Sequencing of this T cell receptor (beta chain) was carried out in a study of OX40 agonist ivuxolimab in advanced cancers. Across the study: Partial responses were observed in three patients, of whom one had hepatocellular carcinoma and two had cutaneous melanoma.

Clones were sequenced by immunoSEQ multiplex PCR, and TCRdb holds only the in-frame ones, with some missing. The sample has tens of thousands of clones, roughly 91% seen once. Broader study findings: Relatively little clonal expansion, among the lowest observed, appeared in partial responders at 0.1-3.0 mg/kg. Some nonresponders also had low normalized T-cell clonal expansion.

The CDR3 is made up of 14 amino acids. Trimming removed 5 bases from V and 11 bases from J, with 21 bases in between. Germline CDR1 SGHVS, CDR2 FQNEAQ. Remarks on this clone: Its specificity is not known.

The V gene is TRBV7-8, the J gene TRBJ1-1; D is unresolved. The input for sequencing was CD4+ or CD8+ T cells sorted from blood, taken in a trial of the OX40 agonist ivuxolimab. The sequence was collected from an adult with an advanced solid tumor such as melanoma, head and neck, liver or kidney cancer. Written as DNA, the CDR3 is TGTGCCAGCAGCCCTCTGTCAGGAAGCCTTGCTGCTTTCTTT. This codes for CASSPLSGSLAAFF.